Below, 20 T cell receptor beta chains from the same sample are listed, as sequenced in a study of a mutant IDH1 vaccine in newly diagnosed glioma. Assay used: immunoSEQ multiplex PCR; TCRdb lists only in-frame clones, some missing. This table has over 75,000 clones, 70% to 90% appearing once. Sample time point: baseline, week 1 (first vaccination visit). Treatment reported: pre-vaccination baseline after standard-of-care therapy. Material: PBMCs, obtained from a glioma patient treated with radiotherapy, temozolomide or both. These receptor sequences come from a woman aged 45 to 65 with glioma.

The V and J genes are TRBV19 and TRBJ1-2; 10 bases fit TRBD1. Losses at the gene ends were 3 bases for V and 4 bases for J; bases not matched to a gene: 5. Germline V gene data show CDR1 as LNHDA and CDR2 as SQIVND (reference sequence). This CDR3 comprises 15 residues. The CDR3 reads CASSITTGGAYGYTF. The CDR3 bases are TGTGCCAGTAGTATCACGACAGGGGGCGCCTATGGCTACACCTTC.

The rearrangement uses TRBV7-9 and TRBJ1-1; TRBD1 might be the D (5 bases). From germline, CDR1 is SEHNR and CDR2 FQNEAQ (reference sequence). The CDR3 has 12 residues. The germline V and J ends were trimmed by 5 bases and 7 bases, with 11 bases remaining between them. The CDR3 DNA follows: TGTGCCAGCAGCCTAGACAGAAATGAAGCTTTCTTT. Translation: CASSLDRNEAFF.

The genes are TRBV12-5 and TRBJ1-1; TRBD1 matches 8 bases. V was clipped by 6 bases and J by 5 bases; unmatched bases: 5. CDR3 length: 13 residues. CDR1 and CDR2 (germline): LGHNT, FRNRAP. CDR3 sequence: CASGQGAGTEAFF. DNA for the CDR3: TGTGCTAGTGGCCAGGGGGCGGGGACTGAAGCTTTCTTT.

The chain employs TRBV19 and TRBJ2-1, with no clear D. Trimming pared 1 base from V and 12 bases from J, leaving 13 bases between. Germline values: CDR1 LNHDA, CDR2 SQIVND (reference sequence). The CDR3 contains 13 residues. CDR3 DNA: TGTGCCAGTAGTATAGGCAGTCAGGTACCGCAGTTCTTC. Amino acids: CASSIGSQVPQFF.

The rearrangement uses TRBV27 and TRBJ2-7, with D unclear. The V gene lost 5 bases and the J gene lost 6 bases, with 11 bases spanning the gap. CDR1 is MNHEY and CDR2 is SMNVEV in the germline V gene (reference sequence). This CDR3 region has 12 residues. For the CDR3, the DNA is TGTGCCAGCAGTACCGTCCTAGGCGAGCAGTACTTC. Its protein product is CASSTVLGEQYF.

The V and J genes are TRBV27 and TRBJ2-5, with D perhaps matching TRBD1 (5 bases). The J call may be incorrect, as the DNA end agrees better with TRBJ2-7. Germline V gene lookup returns CDR1 MNHEY and CDR2 SMNVEV (reference sequence). There are 12 residues in the CDR3. In DNA form, the CDR3 reads TGTGCCAGCAGCCAGGGAAACTACGAGCAGTACTTC. It codes for CASSQGNYEQYF.

The chain employs TRBV7-3 and TRBJ2-3; TRBD2 agrees at 8 bases. Germline CDR1 reads SGHTA; CDR2 reads FQGTGA. The CDR3 is made up of 15 amino acids. V was pared by 5 bases and J by 3 bases, with 7 bases of the junction left unmatched. CDR3 in amino acids: CASSLGGTRTDTQYF. Here the CDR3 DNA reads TGTGCCAGCAGCCTTGGGGGGACTAGGACAGATACGCAGTATTTT. Full variable domain (outside the CDR3, taken from reference TRBV7-3 and TRBJ2-3): GAGVSQTPSNKVTEKGKYVELRCDPISGHTALYWYRQSLGQGPEFLIYFQGTGAADDSGLPNDRFFAVRPEGSVSTLKIQRTERGDSAVYLCASSLGGTRTDTQYFGPGTRLTVL.

The chain has TRBV9 and TRBJ1-1, with D possibly being TRBD1 (5 bases). V was pared by 4 bases and J by 0 bases, with 10 bases between. Germline V gene data show CDR1 as SGDLS and CDR2 as YYNGEE. The CDR3 consists of 14 residues. The CDR3 loop reads CASSRNRLNTEAFF. Written as DNA, the CDR3 is TGTGCCAGCAGCCGGAACAGGCTGAACACTGAAGCTTTCTTT. Combining the CDR3 with reference TRBV9 and TRBJ1-1 gives the whole variable domain DSGVTQTPKHLITATGQRVTLRCSPRSGDLSVYWYQQSLDQGLQFLIQYYNGEERAKGNILERFSAQQFPDLHSELNLSSLELGDSALYFCASSRNRLNTEAFFGQGTRLTVV.

This chain uses TRBV2 with TRBJ1-6; 8 positions agree with TRBD1. V shed 7 bases and J 7 bases; nucleotides not matched to a gene: 9. Germline CDR1 is SNHLY and CDR2 is FYNNEI. The length of the CDR3 is 15 residues. CDR3 region: CASTPTGERNSPLHF. DNA for the CDR3: TGTGCCAGCACCCCGACAGGGGAGAGGAATTCACCCCTCCACTTT.

The chain recombines TRBV18 with TRBJ2-7; 7 positions agree with TRBD2. This CDR3 spans 12 amino acids. Germline V gene sequence: CDR1 KGHSH, CDR2 LQKENI. V was pared by 1 base and J by 6 bases, with 0 bases of the junction left unmatched. The CDR3 DNA follows: TGTGCCAGCTCACCACGGGAGGGCGAGCAGTACTTC. The encoded protein is CASSPREGEQYF.

In its sample, this clone was seen once. The rearrangement uses TRBV19 and TRBJ2-2; D ambiguous. This CDR3 has 11 residues. The V end lost 3 bases, the J end lost 6 bases, and 2 bases lay between the germline ends. CDR1 is LNHDA and CDR2 is SQIVND in the germline V gene (reference sequence). The CDR3 sequence: CASSISGELFF. The CDR3 DNA follows: TGTGCCAGTAGTATCTCCGGGGAGCTGTTTTTT.

V gene TRBV6-1 combines with J gene TRBJ1-1; D unclear. The germline V gene has CDR1 MNHNS and CDR2 SASEGT. The CDR3 consists of 14 residues. Trimming stripped 2 bases from V and 4 bases from J, with 11 bases between. The CDR3 sequence: CASSEFRGGTEAFF. CDR3 sequence (DNA): TGTGCCAGCAGTGAATTCCGGGGAGGCACTGAAGCTTTCTTT.

The chain recombines TRBV4-1 with TRBJ2-1, with 12 bases that match TRBD2. After removal of 10 bases from V and 6 bases from J, the junction contained 10 bases not matched to a gene. The length of the CDR3 is 15 residues. Germline lookup yields CDR1 MGHRA and CDR2 YSYEKL. DNA of the CDR3: TGCGCCACCGCTAGCGGGAGGGTTTCAGGCAATGAGCAGTTCTTC. Encoded protein: CATASGRVSGNEQFF.

The chain is built from TRBV7-3 and TRBJ2-5, with TRBD1 matching 7 bases. Germline assignment: CDR1 SGHTA and CDR2 FQGTGA. The CDR3 length is 15 residues. V was clipped by 5 bases and J by 3 bases; unmatched bases: 9. The CDR3 region has the DNA TGTGCCAGCAGCCAAATAGGGACAGCTAAAGAGACCCAGTACTTC. This translates into CASSQIGTAKETQYF.

This chain links TRBV2 with TRBJ1-6; D remains unclear. The V gene lost 5 bases and the J gene lost 1 base, with 6 bases spanning the gap. Germline CDR1 and CDR2: SNHLY and FYNNEI. The CDR3 consists of 14 residues. CDR3 nucleotide sequence: TGTGCCAGCAGTACAGCGTCCTATAATTCACCCCTCCACTTT. Translation gives CASSTASYNSPLHF.

The chain has TRBV2 and TRBJ2-3, with D perhaps TRBD1 (5 bases). The V gene lost 4 bases and the J gene lost 3 bases, with 8 bases spanning the gap. CDR1 and CDR2 (germline): SNHLY, FYNNEI. CDR3 length: 13 amino acids. The CDR3 DNA is TGTGCCAGCAGTGCAGGGTTGACAGATACGCAGTATTTT. Its protein is CASSAGLTDTQYF.

The rearrangement joins TRBV27 to TRBJ1-4; D gene uncertain. Germline CDR1 reads MNHEY; CDR2 reads SMNVEV (reference sequence). V gave up 5 bases and J gave up 8 bases, with 12 bases separating them. The CDR3 runs to 13 residues. The DNA for the CDR3 is TGTGCCAGCAGTCGTCCGGGAGGCGAAAAACTGTTTTTT. This codes for CASSRPGGEKLFF.

This clone was picked up a small number of times. The chain couples TRBV4-1 to TRBJ1-1, with 9 bases matching TRBD1. This CDR3 is 16 amino acids long. V shed 3 bases and J 0 bases; nucleotides not matched to a gene: 5. Germline CDR1 is MGHRA and CDR2 is YSYEKL. Here the CDR3 DNA reads TGCGCCAGCAGCCAGGCCGGGACAGGGATGAACACTGAAGCTTTCTTT. It specifies CASSQAGTGMNTEAFF.

The chain couples TRBV19 to TRBJ2-1; 11 positions agree with TRBD2. Germline V lookup: CDR1 LNHDA, CDR2 SQIVND (reference sequence). V dropped 0 bases and J dropped 0; count of bases not matched to a gene: 10. The CDR3 is 20 amino acids. This chain's CDR3 is CASSIDPTSGVISSYNEQFF. The CDR3 bases are TGTGCCAGTAGTATAGATCCGACTAGCGGGGTCATTAGCTCCTACAATGAGCAGTTCTTC.

The V call is TRBV10-1, the J call TRBJ1-6, with 8 nucleotides matching TRBD1. The germline V gene encodes CDR1 WNHNN and CDR2 SYGVQD (reference sequence). The CDR3 is 15 residues long. V gave up 5 bases and J gave up 10 bases; unmatched junction bases: 10. CDR3 nucleotides: TGCGCCAGCAGTTCCGGGACAGGAATTTGGTCACCCCTCCACTTT. This encodes CASSSGTGIWSPLHF.